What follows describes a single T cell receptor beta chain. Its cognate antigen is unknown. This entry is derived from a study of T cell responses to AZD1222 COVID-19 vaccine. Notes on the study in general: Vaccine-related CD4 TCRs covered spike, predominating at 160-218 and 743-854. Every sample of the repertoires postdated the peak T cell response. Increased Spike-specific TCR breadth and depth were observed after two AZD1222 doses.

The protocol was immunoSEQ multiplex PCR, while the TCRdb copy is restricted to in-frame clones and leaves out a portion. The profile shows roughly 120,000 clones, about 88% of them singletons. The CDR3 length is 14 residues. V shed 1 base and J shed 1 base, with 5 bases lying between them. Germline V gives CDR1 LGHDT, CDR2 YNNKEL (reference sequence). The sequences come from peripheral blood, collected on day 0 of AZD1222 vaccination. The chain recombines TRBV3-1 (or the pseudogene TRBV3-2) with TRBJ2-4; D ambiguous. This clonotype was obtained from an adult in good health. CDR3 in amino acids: CASSQGAAKNIQYF. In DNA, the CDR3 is TGTGCCAGCAGCCAAGGGGCGGCCAAAAACATTCAGTACTTC.